Below, one T cell receptor beta chain is given with its context. The repertoire was sequenced with immunoSEQ multiplex PCR; TCRdb's copy has only in-frame clones and lacks some. This sample has hundreds of thousands of clones, with more than 70% found just once. This record belongs to a study of shared T cell receptors in the human thymus. This CDR3 contains 14 residues. CDR1 SGHTS and CDR2 YDEGEE come from the germline V gene. Between the trimmed V and J ends, which lost 0 bases and 1 base, there was a span of 7 bases. These records were also assigned to another study, of human thymus T cells. According to that study: Healthy Finnish infants undergoing corrective surgery for congenital heart defects provided the donor material. Thymic material originated from resections removed in the course of corrective heart surgery. Related research found strongly overlapping thymic repertoires in unrelated individuals.

The sequence was obtained from a boy in the first two years of life with a congenital heart defect. Sequences were obtained from thymocytes. The genes are TRBV5-8 and TRBJ1-1, with D uncertain. The CDR3 region is CASSLGRRNTEAFF. CDR3 bases: TGTGCCAGCAGCTTGGGACGGAGGAACACTGAAGCTTTCTTT.